One sample yielded the 29 T cell receptor beta chains listed below, sequenced in a study of blood T cell repertoires in COVID-19. Method: immunoSEQ multiplex PCR; TCRdb's copy keeps in-frame clones and lacks some. The sample contains approximately 13,000 clones, approximately 73% of which appear only once. The sequencing sample was made of peripheral blood. These receptors originate from a man between 65 and 79 years old with acute or convalescent COVID-19.

This clone was counted only a few times. The chain recombines TRBV4-3 with TRBJ1-2; TRBD1 is a possible D gene (6 bases). Germline loops: CDR1 LGHNA, CDR2 YSLEER. V lost 0 bases to trimming and J lost 4 bases, with 15 bases between them. The CDR3 covers 16 residues. This CDR3 is CASSQDHGGRSYGYTF. The CDR3 bases are TGCGCCAGCAGCCAAGATCACGGGGGGCGTAGCTATGGCTACACCTTC.

J is TRBJ2-7 and V is TRBV3-1 (or the pseudogene TRBV3-2); 8 bases are shared with TRBD1. Trimming took 8 bases from V and 4 from J; bases not matched to a gene: 7. Germline CDR1 and CDR2: LGHDT and YNNKEL (reference sequence). The CDR3 contains 13 residues. The CDR3 region has the DNA TGTGCCAGCTCCCGACAGGGGAGGTACGAGCAGTACTTC. Its translation: CASSRQGRYEQYF.

In this sample, this clone turned up a few times. The J gene is TRBJ2-1, the V gene TRBV7-8, with 16 positions matching TRBD2. The CDR3 extends over 15 amino acids. The germline gives CDR1 SGHVS, CDR2 FQNEAQ. Trimming at V came to 5 bases and at J to 12 bases, leaving 7 bases not matched to a gene. The DNA of the CDR3 is TGTGCCAGCAGCGCGGGACTAGCGGGAGGGCCGATGCAGTTCTTC. It codes for CASSAGLAGGPMQFF.

There are a few counts of this clone. The genes are TRBV30 and TRBJ2-3; 12 bases fit TRBD2. The CDR3 contains 14 residues. CDR1 and CDR2 from the germline V gene are GTSNPN and SVGIG (reference sequence). J lost 6 bases, V lost 8 bases, and 9 bases had no gene match. CDR3 in amino acids: CAARLAGAGDTQYF. DNA of the CDR3: TGTGCCGCTAGACTAGCGGGAGCGGGCGATACGCAGTATTTT. The full variable domain, with the rest looked up from reference TRBV30 and TRBJ2-3, is SQTIHQWPATLVQPVGSPLSLECTVEGTSNPNLYWYRQAAGRGLQLLFYSVGIGQISSEVPQNLSASRPQDRQFILSSKKLLLSDSGFYLCAARLAGAGDTQYFGPGTRLTVL.

The genes are TRBV5-1 and TRBJ2-6; tentative D call: TRBD1 (6 bases). The CDR3 length is 18 residues. V gave up 0 bases and J gave up 0 bases, with 13 bases separating them. Per germline, CDR1 SGHRS and CDR2 YFSETQ. The CDR3 region is CASSLVATGSSGANVLTF. The CDR3 bases are TGCGCCAGCAGCTTGGTTGCGACAGGAAGCTCTGGGGCCAACGTCCTGACTTTC.

This clone has a handful of counts. This chain uses TRBV5-1 with TRBJ2-6, with 8 bases fitting TRBD1. Germline V lookup: CDR1 SGHRS, CDR2 YFSETQ. The CDR3 is 19 amino acids. The trim removed 3 bases at V and 0 bases at J, leaving 11 bases unmatched. The chain's CDR3 is CASSSPDRAEISGANVLTF. In nucleotides, the CDR3 is TGCGCCAGCAGCTCCCCGGACAGGGCCGAAATCTCTGGGGCCAACGTCCTGACTTTC.

This chain joins TRBV7-9 and TRBJ2-5; no firm D call. The germline CDR1 and CDR2 sequences are SEHNR and FQNEAQ (reference sequence). The CDR3 is made up of 16 amino acids. Between the trimmed V and J ends, which lost 1 base and 1 base, there was a span of 13 bases. CDR3 residues: CASSLGPWAAQETQYF. As DNA, the CDR3 is TGTGCCAGCAGCTTAGGACCATGGGCAGCCCAAGAGACCCAGTACTTC.

The chain joins TRBV18 to TRBJ2-1; a weak D match, TRBD1 (5 bases). Germline V gives CDR1 KGHSH, CDR2 LQKENI. V lost 1 base and J lost 6, with 10 bases in between. This CDR3 has 14 amino acids. The CDR3 nucleotides are TGTGCCAGCTCACCACTGACAGCGTTCAATGAGCAGTTCTTC. This sequence encodes CASSPLTAFNEQFF.

The genes are TRBV30 and TRBJ2-5; unclear D gene. CDR1 is GTSNPN, CDR2 SVGIG, per germline (reference sequence). V lost 5 bases, J lost 0 bases, and 16 bases lay in between. CDR3 length: 15 residues. CDR3 residues: CAWYLYMEYQETQYF. CDR3 DNA sequence: TGTGCCTGGTACCTGTACATGGAGTACCAAGAGACCCAGTACTTC.

V gene TRBV28 combines with J gene TRBJ2-7; possible D gene TRBD1, 6 bases. Germline values: CDR1 MDHEN, CDR2 SYDVKM. The CDR3 loop spans 12 amino acids. Trimming stripped 4 bases from V and 7 bases from J, with 11 bases between. The CDR3 reads CASSSSTGEQYF. The CDR3 DNA follows: TGTGCCAGCAGTTCGAGTACAGGGGAGCAGTACTTC.

This sequence joins TRBV3-1 (or the pseudogene TRBV3-2) and TRBJ2-6; 8 nucleotides align to TRBD1. Germline V gene lookup returns CDR1 LGHDT and CDR2 YNNKEL (reference sequence). The CDR3 spans 17 residues. Germline trimming cut 4 bases from V and 5 bases from J; bases unmatched to any gene: 10. CDR3 in amino acids: CASSPWAQGARANVLTF. The DNA of the CDR3 is TGTGCCAGCAGCCCCTGGGCCCAGGGGGCGCGGGCCAACGTCCTGACTTTC.

This clone has just one count. The chain is built from TRBV6-4 and TRBJ1-1; 9 nucleotides match TRBD1. The CDR3 is 13 residues long. CDR1 is MRHNA, CDR2 SNTAGT, per germline. V dropped 6 bases and J dropped 8; count of bases not matched to a gene: 7. CDR3 sequence (DNA): TGTGCCAGCAGCCAGACAGGGGGATCAGAAGCTTTCTTT. Amino acids: CASSQTGGSEAFF.

The rearrangement uses TRBV7-9 and TRBJ2-5, with 8 bases identical to TRBD1. The V gene's germline CDR1 is SEHNR and CDR2 FQNEAQ (reference sequence). V trimming: 3 bases; J trimming: 3 bases; junction bases outside the gene matches: 0. The CDR3 covers 13 residues. CDR3 sequence (DNA): TGTGCCAGCAGCTTGACAGGGGAAGAGACCCAGTACTTC. It specifies CASSLTGEETQYF.

This chain joins TRBV6-5 and TRBJ1-5, with D tentatively TRBD1 (5 bases). V was shortened by 8 bases and J by 4 bases, with 15 bases between the two germline ends. The CDR3 sequence is 14 residues long. Germline V gene data show CDR1 as MNHEY and CDR2 as SVGAGI. The DNA for the CDR3 is TGTGCCAGCTCCGAGACAGCCATAAATCAGCCCCAGCATTTT. It is translated as CASSETAINQPQHF.

V gene TRBV3-1 (or the pseudogene TRBV3-2) combines with J gene TRBJ2-5; 7 bases fit TRBD1. V lost 0 bases and J lost 5; bases outside the gene matches: 9. In germline, CDR1 is LGHDT, CDR2 YNNKEL (reference sequence). This CDR3 region has 16 residues. DNA of the CDR3: TGTGCCAGCAGCCAAGAAACGGTGACAGGGCGTGAGACCCAGTACTTC. Its protein is CASSQETVTGRETQYF.

This chain uses TRBV3-1 (or the pseudogene TRBV3-2) with TRBJ2-7; 8 bases line up with TRBD2. Germline V gene lookup returns CDR1 LGHDT and CDR2 YNNKEL (reference sequence). With 3 bases clipped from V and 2 bases from J, the junction kept 3 bases outside the gene matches. CDR3 length equals 14 residues. The CDR3 protein is CASSHLAGAYEQYF. The CDR3 DNA follows: TGTGCCAGCAGCCATCTAGCGGGTGCCTACGAGCAGTACTTC.

In DNA form, the CDR3 reads TGTGCCAGCAGCTTAGGACTAGCGGGAGTAGGAGAGCAGTACTTC. It encodes CASSLGLAGVGEQYF. The genes are TRBV7-2 and TRBJ2-7, with TRBD2 identical over 12 bases. V dropped 1 base and J dropped 7; count of bases not matched to a gene: 5. Germline V gene lookup returns CDR1 SGHTA and CDR2 FQGNSA. The CDR3 runs 15 residues.

The V gene is TRBV14, the J gene TRBJ2-4; D is possibly TRBD2 (6 bases). V lost 0 bases, J lost 1 base, and 10 bases lay in between. The CDR3 is made up of 16 amino acids. Germline V gene sequence: CDR1 SGHDN, CDR2 FVKESK. CDR3 coding DNA: TGTGCCAGCAGCCAAGAGGTGGGGGGTGCCAAAAACATTCAGTACTTC. Its protein is CASSQEVGGAKNIQYF. Full variable domain (remainder filled in from reference TRBV14 and TRBJ2-4): EAGVTQFPSHSVIEKGQTVTLRCDPISGHDNLYWYRRVMGKEIKFLLHFVKESKQDESGMPNNRFLAERTGGTYSTLKVQPAELEDSGVYFCASSQEVGGAKNIQYFGAGTRLSVL.

The J gene is TRBJ1-4, the V gene TRBV3-1 (or the pseudogene TRBV3-2); 7 bases fit TRBD1. V shed 5 bases and J 8 bases; nucleotides not matched to a gene: 8. The CDR3 is made up of 14 amino acids. Germline assignment: CDR1 LGHDT and CDR2 YNNKEL (reference sequence). The CDR3 loop is CASSSTGSKEKLFF. The CDR3 DNA sequence: TGTGCCAGCAGCTCGACAGGGTCCAAGGAAAAACTGTTTTTT.

The chain combines TRBV5-5 with TRBJ1-6; 9 bases map to TRBD1. There are 15 residues in the CDR3. The V segment lost 4 bases and the J segment 10 bases; nucleotides outside the gene matches: 9. CDR1 SGHKS and CDR2 YYEKEE come from the germline V gene (reference sequence). In DNA, the CDR3 is TGTGCCAGCAGCCAAACAGGGGGCGCTGGGTCACCCCTCCACTTT. Protein sequence: CASSQTGGAGSPLHF. Looking up the rest from reference TRBV5-5 and TRBJ1-6 gives the full variable domain: DAGVTQSPTHLIKTRGQQVTLRCSPISGHKSVSWYQQVLGQGPQFIFQYYEKEERGRGNFPDRFSARQFPNYSSELNVNALLLGDSALYLCASSQTGGAGSPLHFGNGTRLTVT.

The rearrangement joins TRBV3-1 (or the pseudogene TRBV3-2) to TRBJ2-2; D gene unclear. The V gene lost 11 bases and the J gene lost 4 bases, with 11 bases spanning the gap. Germline-derived CDR1 and CDR2 are LGHDT and YNNKEL (reference sequence). This CDR3 has 12 amino acids. CDR3 sequence (DNA): TGTGCCGGGCATACGTCCACCGGGGAGCTGTTTTTT. Translated: CAGHTSTGELFF.

The V call is TRBV6-2 or TRBV6-3, the J call TRBJ1-4; D uncertain. Germline CDR1 and CDR2: MNHEY and SVGEGT. The CDR3 is 11 amino acids. Trimming removed 2 bases from V and 14 bases from J, with 9 bases in between. The CDR3 sequence: CASSYQRALFF. The CDR3 bases are TGTGCCAGCAGTTACCAGAGGGCCCTGTTTTTT.

The chain couples TRBV6-1 to TRBJ2-5; 10 bases are a match to TRBD1. This CDR3 has 16 residues. V dropped 2 bases and J dropped 7; count of bases not matched to a gene: 10. Germline CDR1 MNHNS, CDR2 SASEGT. The CDR3 DNA reads TGTGCCAGCAGTGAACAAAGGGACAGGGGCCGGGGGACCCAGTACTTC. This encodes CASSEQRDRGRGTQYF.

The gene calls are TRBV7-2 and TRBJ2-7, with D maybe TRBD1 (6 bases). The CDR3 contains 16 residues. Germline lookup yields CDR1 SGHTA and CDR2 FQGNSA. V was trimmed by 2 bases and J by 3 bases, leaving 17 bases between them. The CDR3 reads CASSLYSRDTDYEQYF. The CDR3 DNA reads TGTGCCAGCAGCTTATATTCTCGGGACACCGACTACGAGCAGTACTTC.

The chain is built from TRBV11-2 and TRBJ1-2; D gene unclear. CDR3 length: 17 residues. Trimming removed 3 bases at V and 5 bases at J, with 22 bases between. Germline CDR1 and CDR2: SGHAT and FQNNGV. CDR3 sequence reads: CASSLGFVWAVGYGYTF. The CDR3 coding sequence is TGTGCCAGCAGCTTGGGTTTTGTGTGGGCCGTTGGGTATGGCTACACCTTC.

This rearrangement joins TRBV7-2 to TRBJ2-3; 7 bases are a match to TRBD2. This CDR3 has 14 residues. Germline-derived CDR1 and CDR2 are SGHTA and FQGNSA. V was pared by 5 bases and J by 3 bases, with 5 bases of the junction left unmatched. The CDR3 spells CASSRAGVTDTQYF. The CDR3 nucleotides read TGTGCCAGCAGCCGGGCGGGAGTAACAGATACGCAGTATTTT.

The J gene is TRBJ2-7, the V gene TRBV11-2, with D maybe TRBD2 (6 bases). Germline V gene data show CDR1 as SGHAT and CDR2 as FQNNGV. V was shortened by 5 bases and J by 1 base, with 12 bases between the two germline ends. This CDR3 contains 14 residues. This CDR3 is CASSPASASYEQYF. The DNA of the CDR3 is TGTGCCAGCAGCCCAGCTAGCGCTTCCTACGAGCAGTACTTC.

The V and J genes are TRBV27 and TRBJ1-2; D is possibly TRBD1 (6 bases). CDR3 length: 12 residues. Germline V lookup: CDR1 MNHEY, CDR2 SMNVEV (reference sequence). Trimming left V 8 bases short and J 2 bases short, with 9 bases between. The CDR3 region has the DNA TGTGCCAGCGGACAGCGGAACTATGGCTACACCTTC. Translation: CASGQRNYGYTF.

This sequence joins TRBV10-3 and TRBJ2-4; D unresolved. Germline V gene sequence: CDR1 ENHRY, CDR2 SYGVKD. V was trimmed by 2 bases and J by 4 bases, leaving 6 bases between them. This CDR3 is built from 13 residues. The CDR3 here is CAISEQQKNIQYF. The CDR3, as DNA: TGTGCCATCAGTGAGCAACAGAAAAACATTCAGTACTTC.